The next 25 T cell receptor beta chains were all read from a single sample in a study of blood T cell repertoires in COVID-19. TCRdb's table, derived via immunoSEQ multiplex PCR, lists solely in-frame clones and lacks some. The data hold roughly 66,000 clones, with roughly 82% observed a single time. The source material was peripheral blood. The receptors derive from a man in his sixties with acute or convalescent COVID-19.

About this clone itself: The sample contains more than one DNA sequence encoding this CDR3. This chain connects TRBV15 to TRBJ1-2; D is possibly TRBD1 (6 bases). CDR1 LNHNV and CDR2 YYDKDF come from the germline V gene (reference sequence). This CDR3 comprises 15 residues. The V and J ends lost 0 bases and 5 bases respectively, with 13 bases between them. CDR3 bases: TGTGCCACCAGCAGAGATAGTCAGGGGAGTTATGGCTACACCTTC. Residues: CATSRDSQGSYGYTF.

The chain joins TRBV24-1 to TRBJ2-7, with no clear D. The CDR3 contains 11 residues. The V end lost 9 bases, the J end lost 1 base, and 6 bases lay between the germline ends. The germline V gene has CDR1 KGHDR and CDR2 SFDVKD. As DNA, the CDR3 is TGTGCCACCGTCCAATCCTACGAGCAGTACGTC. The encoded protein is CATVQSYEQYV.

V gene TRBV19 combines with J gene TRBJ1-3; a possible D gene is TRBD1 (5 bases). Trimming took off 9 bases at V and 4 bases at J, with 13 bases between the two ends. Germline V gene lookup returns CDR1 LNHDA and CDR2 SQIVND (reference sequence). This CDR3 is 13 amino acids long. The CDR3 region has the DNA TGTGCCAGCCTAGGGGATGTAGGAAACACCATATATTTT. Residues: CASLGDVGNTIYF.

The V call is TRBV6-4, the J call TRBJ2-1; D not resolved. Trimming took 4 bases from V and 6 from J, leaving 13 bases between them. Germline-derived CDR1 and CDR2 are MRHNA and SNTAGT. CDR3 length: 14 residues. CDR3: CASSARVSPNEQFF. CDR3 DNA sequence: TGTGCCAGCAGTGCCCGGGTTTCGCCCAATGAGCAGTTCTTC.

The rearrangement links TRBV15 to TRBJ1-1; D not certain. Trimming took 0 bases from V and 0 from J, leaving 8 bases between them. CDR3 length: 15 amino acids. Germline V gives CDR1 LNHNV, CDR2 YYDKDF (reference sequence). Written as DNA, the CDR3 is TGTGCCACCAGCAGAGATCCGGGGATGAACACTGAAGCTTTCTTT. Its translation is CATSRDPGMNTEAFF. The full variable domain, in which reference TRBV15 and TRBJ1-1 provide the parts outside the CDR3, is DAMVIQNPRYQVTQFGKPVTLSCSQTLNHNVMYWYQQKSSQAPKLLFHYYDKDFNNEADTPDNFQSRRPNTSFCFLDIRSPGLGDTAMYLCATSRDPGMNTEAFFGQGTRLTVV.

The gene calls are TRBV28 and TRBJ2-7; TRBD1 matches at 9 bases. The length of the CDR3 is 17 residues. Trimming removed 4 bases from V and 5 bases from J; junction bases left unmatched: 15. Germline V gene sequence: CDR1 MDHEN, CDR2 SYDVKM. The CDR3 sequence: CASSSAVRDREGHEQYF. The CDR3 bases are TGTGCCAGCAGTTCCGCCGTTCGGGACAGGGAGGGACACGAGCAGTACTTC.

The CDR3 protein is CAISEDRNTEAFF. CDR3 bases: TGTGCCATCAGTGAGGACAGGAACACTGAAGCTTTCTTT. The chain links TRBV10-3 to TRBJ1-1, with D tentatively TRBD1 (5 bases). There are 13 residues in the CDR3. Deletions cut 2 bases from V and 1 base from J, with 5 bases between. CDR1 and CDR2 (germline): ENHRY, SYGVKD.

CDR3 amino acids: CASSLGSGQGIITSPLHF. The CDR3 DNA reads TGCGCCAGCAGCTTGGGCTCGGGACAGGGGATTATAACTTCACCCCTCCACTTT. The chain employs TRBV5-1 and TRBJ1-6, with TRBD1 matching over 10 bases. The J segment lost 9 bases and the V segment lost 0 bases, leaving 12 bases of the junction unmatched. CDR1 is SGHRS and CDR2 is YFSETQ in the germline V gene. The CDR3 extends over 18 amino acids.

The chain joins TRBV7-2 to TRBJ2-5; D might be TRBD2 (5 bases). The CDR3 spans 16 residues. Germline V gene data show CDR1 as SGHTA and CDR2 as FQGNSA. Trimming took 2 bases from V and 2 from J, leaving 15 bases between them. The CDR3 here is CASSLTPLALQETQYF. The DNA of the CDR3 is TGTGCCAGCAGCTTAACCCCCCTAGCCCTACAAGAGACCCAGTACTTC.

This chain links TRBV5-4 with TRBJ1-3; 7 positions match TRBD1. With V trimmed by 0 bases and J by 4 bases, 4 bases remained unmatched. Germline values: CDR1 SGHNT, CDR2 YYREEE (reference sequence). The CDR3 totals 15 residues. CDR3 loop: CASSLGQGGGNTIYF. The CDR3 bases are TGTGCCAGCAGCTTGGGACAGGGAGGAGGAAACACCATATATTTT.

As regards this clone: The sample carries other DNA sequences with the same CDR3. The CDR3 DNA reads TGCGCCAGCAGCTTGACTGCGAGCTCTGGAAACACCATATATTTT. Translation: CASSLTASSGNTIYF. This chain connects TRBV5-1 to TRBJ1-3; D uncertain. Looked up from germline, CDR1 is SGHRS and CDR2 is YFSETQ. V was clipped by 1 base and J by 0 bases, with 8 bases between them. This CDR3 comprises 15 residues.

The genes are TRBV6-2 or TRBV6-3 and TRBJ1-5, with D unresolved. This CDR3 is built from 14 residues. Trimming left V 6 bases short and J 0 bases short, with 9 bases between. Germline-derived CDR1 and CDR2 are MNHEY and SVGEGT. The DNA of the CDR3 is TGTGCCAGCAGCCAGACACCTAGCAATCAGCCCCAGCATTTT. Amino acids: CASSQTPSNQPQHF.

V gene TRBV19 combines with J gene TRBJ1-1, with D tentatively TRBD1 (6 bases). Trimming removed 4 bases from V and 10 bases from J, with 10 bases in between. The CDR3 extends over 11 amino acids. Per germline, CDR1 LNHDA and CDR2 SQIVND (reference sequence). CDR3 in DNA: TGTGCCAGTAGTACCGGGACATTAGCTTTCTTT. This sequence encodes CASSTGTLAFF.

V and J are TRBV27 and TRBJ1-1; D is unresolved. The length of the CDR3 is 17 residues. Trimming cost V 5 bases and J 2 bases, with 21 bases left between them. Germline CDR1 MNHEY, CDR2 SMNVEV (reference sequence). The CDR3 loop reads CASSRNLEGPINTEAFF. In DNA form, the CDR3 reads TGTGCCAGCAGTCGAAATTTGGAGGGCCCAATAAACACTGAAGCTTTCTTT.

V and J are TRBV7-9 and TRBJ1-1, with 7 bases aligning to TRBD1. V lost 5 bases and J lost 3; bases outside the gene matches: 21. CDR3 length equals 19 residues. CDR1 is SEHNR and CDR2 is FQNEAQ in the germline V gene (reference sequence). The CDR3 DNA is TGTGCCAGCAGCGTCCGCAGTCAGGGGGTGATCAATTCGGACACTGAAGCTTTCTTT. This codes for CASSVRSQGVINSDTEAFF.

The V gene is TRBV18, the J gene TRBJ1-3; D gene uncertain. There are 16 residues in the CDR3. Trimming stripped 3 bases from V and 2 bases from J, with 14 bases between. CDR1 is KGHSH, CDR2 LQKENI, per germline. Written as DNA, the CDR3 is TGTGCCAGCTCACCGGCCAGGCCTGGCGCTGGAAACACCATATATTTT. This encodes CASSPARPGAGNTIYF.

The chain carries TRBV7-9 and TRBJ1-1, with D maybe TRBD1 (6 bases). The germline gives CDR1 SEHNR, CDR2 FQNEAQ (reference sequence). V lost 5 bases to trimming and J lost 1 base, with 11 bases between them. There are 14 residues in the CDR3. DNA for the CDR3: TGTGCCAGCAGCCGGGACACGCCGAACACTGAAGCTTTCTTT. Protein product: CASSRDTPNTEAFF.

The chain combines TRBV5-1 with TRBJ2-4, with a tentative D call TRBD1 (7 bases). This CDR3 has 14 amino acids. Germline CDR1 reads SGHRS; CDR2 reads YFSETQ. Trimming shortened V by 4 bases and J by 7 bases, and 15 bases separated the two germline ends. CDR3 nucleotides: TGCGCCAGCAGCACCGGAGGGACAGTTAACATTCAGTACTTC. Residues: CASSTGGTVNIQYF.

The genes are TRBV18 and TRBJ1-2; TRBD1 matches 11 bases. This CDR3 contains 20 residues. The germline V gene has CDR1 KGHSH and CDR2 LQKENI. Trimming removed 0 bases from V and 0 bases from J; junction bases left unmatched: 12. The CDR3 sequence: CASSPPIGQGALSPNYGYTF. CDR3 coding DNA: TGTGCCAGCTCACCACCGATCGGACAGGGGGCCCTTTCTCCTAACTATGGCTACACCTTC.

This sequence joins TRBV29-1 and TRBJ2-5, with 10 positions matching TRBD2. Germline V lookup: CDR1 SQVTM, CDR2 ANQGSEA. The J segment lost 5 bases and the V segment lost 6 bases, leaving 6 bases of the junction unmatched. The CDR3 runs 13 residues. CDR3 nucleotide sequence: TGCAGCGTCTTAGCGGGGGGAAGGGAGACCCAGTACTTC. The encoded protein is CSVLAGGRETQYF.

J is TRBJ1-3 and V is TRBV14; D perhaps matches TRBD1 (6 bases). The germline V and J ends were trimmed by 1 base and 3 bases, with 16 bases remaining between them. The germline CDR1 and CDR2 sequences are SGHDN and FVKESK. CDR3 length: 17 amino acids. The CDR3 DNA sequence: TGTGCCAGCAGCCAAGGGCCCCATGACAGGTATGGAAACACCATATATTTT. Translation: CASSQGPHDRYGNTIYF.

This rearrangement joins TRBV7-2 to TRBJ2-2; 13 bases are a match to TRBD2. The CDR3 loop spans 16 amino acids. The V gene end was trimmed by 1 base and the J gene end by 6 bases; junction bases not matched to a gene: 2. Germline CDR1 is SGHTA and CDR2 is FQGNSA. CDR3 bases: TGTGCCAGCAGCTTAGGCACTAGCGGGGGGGCCGGGGAGCTGTTTTTT. Its protein product is CASSLGTSGGAGELFF.

This chain links TRBV5-1 with TRBJ2-7; TRBD1 agrees at 7 bases. Germline trimming cut 2 bases from V and 6 bases from J; bases unmatched to any gene: 2. The germline V gene encodes CDR1 SGHRS and CDR2 YFSETQ. This CDR3 spans 12 amino acids. CDR3 coding DNA: TGCGCCAGCAGCTTCGACAGGGTCGAGCAGTACTTC. Amino acids: CASSFDRVEQYF.

The chain combines TRBV30 with TRBJ2-7; D might be TRBD1 (6 bases). The V end was cut by 3 bases, the J end by 6 bases, with 18 bases between. This CDR3 region has 14 residues. The V gene's germline CDR1 is GTSNPN and CDR2 SVGIG (reference sequence). The CDR3 region is CAWSIYRVQTEQYF. For the CDR3, the DNA is TGTGCCTGGAGCATATACAGGGTGCAGACCGAGCAGTACTTC.

This chain links TRBV6-5 with TRBJ2-5; the match to TRBD1 covers 7 bases. Germline CDR1 MNHEY, CDR2 SVGAGI. The CDR3 runs 14 residues. V was clipped by 0 bases and J by 5 bases; unmatched bases: 3. Written as DNA, the CDR3 is TGTGCCAGCAGTTACTCGAGAGGGGGCGAGACCCAGTACTTC. Protein sequence: CASSYSRGGETQYF.